Included here is one TCR beta chain sequence, with context. In assigning cohorts, the study relied on participant-reported clinical history. Recovered participants had two consecutive negative NP/OP PCR tests, healthcare professional clearance, or symptom resolution. The sample comes from a study of blood T cell repertoires in COVID-19. The CDR3 is 15 amino acids. Germline V gene sequence: CDR1 SGHDT, CDR2 YYEEEE. V was clipped by 1 base and J by 3 bases; unmatched bases: 7. Only in-frame clones appear in the TCRdb table, and some are missing; sequencing was by immunoSEQ multiplex PCR. This sample has approximately 200,000 clones, with roughly 88% found just once.

The sequence came from a woman aged 25-40 years who had recovered from COVID-19. Sequencing input: PBMCs or T cells enriched from blood (not recorded which). The chain recombines TRBV5-6 with TRBJ2-7; 7 bases are shared with TRBD2. Here the CDR3 reads CASSLRDYPGYEQYF. In nucleotides, the CDR3 is TGTGCCAGCAGCTTGCGGGACTATCCGGGCTACGAGCAGTACTTC.